The clone carrying this TCR beta chain was seen a single time. Its antigen is currently unknown. The CDR3 runs 17 residues. The data belong to a study of shared clonotypes between healthy human individuals. Study as a whole: CD4 naive and memory got three plates each, CD8 naive two, CD8 memory one. Study findings and constraints: A small donor pool kept down the genetic and exposure-history diversity that was represented. Clonotype sharing levels among donors were expected to vary with sequencing depth.

In the CD4+ fraction, cells were divided into CD45RA+ naive and CD45RA-negative memory subsets. Generated by immunoSEQ multiplex PCR, the TCRdb table keeps only in-frame clones and is missing some. In the table there are about 2 million clones, 85% to 95% of which are singletons. This chain links TRBV21-1 with TRBJ1-1; TRBD1 reflects the table's D call only, with no check against the DNA. TRBV21-1 is assigned pseudogene status. The source of this sequence is a man between 18 and 29 years old in good health. The sequenced material came from naive CD4+ T cells sorted from blood. Noted subset: CD45RA+ positively selected. The CDR3: CASSIRGDRGENTEAFF. The CDR3, as DNA: TGTGCCAGCAGCATCAGGGGGGACAGGGGCGAGAACACTGAAGCTTTCTTT.